This TCR beta chain was found in a study of blood T cell repertoires in COVID-19. Generated by immunoSEQ multiplex PCR, the TCRdb table keeps only in-frame clones and is missing some. This sample has roughly 290,000 clones, with around 81% found just once. V was clipped by 4 bases and J by 3 bases; unmatched bases: 8. The CDR3 runs 15 residues. Germline CDR1 and CDR2: SGHRS and YFSETQ. The receptor was derived from a woman aged 50 to 60 with active or convalescent COVID-19. The chain links TRBV5-1 to TRBJ1-1, with 8 bases identical to TRBD1. Sequenced sample: peripheral blood. CDR3 protein: CASSPWTGRYTEAFF. CDR3 in DNA: TGCGCCAGCAGCCCCTGGACAGGGAGGTACACTGAAGCTTTCTTT.